The TCR beta chain under discussion was sequenced for a study of cytomegalovirus exposure and HLA in healthy donors. Vbeta (60) and Jbeta (13) primers were used in the PCR. Produced via immunoSEQ multiplex PCR; TCRdb's table is partial and in-frame only. The table records 250,000 or so clones, 70% to 90% of them present only once. Input material: PBMCs. The TCR comes from a human donor in good health.

The CDR3 is CASSSEATNEKLFF. In DNA, the CDR3 is TGTGCCAGCAGCTCTGAAGCCACTAATGAAAAACTGTTTTTT. V gene TRBV5-8 combines with J gene TRBJ1-4; D not certain. This CDR3 has 14 residues. Germline CDR1 is SGHTS and CDR2 is YDEGEE. V was cut by 3 bases and J by 2 bases, with 8 bases left in between.